Following are 28 T cell receptor beta chains from one sample sequenced in a study of T cells in localized non-small cell lung cancer. Sequencing was performed with immunoSEQ multiplex PCR; in TCRdb, only in-frame clones are kept and a portion is missing. This sample has about 33,000 clones, with about 90% found just once. The starting material was PBMCs, obtained before any cancer treatment. These receptors all stem from a man aged 35-75 years with stage II lung adenocarcinoma.

The rearrangement links TRBV6-5 to TRBJ1-1; a possible D gene is TRBD1 (5 bases). The germline CDR1 and CDR2 sequences are MNHEY and SVGAGI. The CDR3 length is 13 residues. Between the trimmed V and J ends, which lost 4 bases and 5 bases, there was a span of 11 bases. CDR3: CASSFGRGTEAFF. CDR3 nucleotide sequence: TGTGCCAGCAGTTTTGGGCGGGGGACTGAAGCTTTCTTT.

V usage is TRBV5-1 and J usage is TRBJ2-1; TRBD2 matches 8 bases. The germline V gene encodes CDR1 SGHRS and CDR2 YFSETQ. V shed 4 bases, J shed 5 bases, and the junction held 8 bases outside the gene matches. This CDR3 is 15 amino acids long. This CDR3 reads CASSPRTSPDNEQFF. The CDR3 region has the DNA TGCGCCAGCAGCCCTCGGACTAGCCCCGACAATGAGCAGTTCTTC. Based on the CDR3 plus reference TRBV5-1 and TRBJ2-1, the full variable domain is KAGVTQTPRYLIKTRGQQVTLSCSPISGHRSVSWYQQTPGQGLQFLFEYFSETQRNKGNFPGRFSGRQFSNSRSEMNVSTLELGDSALYLCASSPRTSPDNEQFFGPGTRLTVL.

This chain links TRBV18 with TRBJ1-3; 10 nucleotides line up with TRBD1. The CDR3 length is 16 residues. The junction had 5 bases not matched to a gene; V was cut back by 3 bases and J by 3 bases. Germline V CDR1 and CDR2: KGHSH, LQKENI. The CDR3 DNA is TGTGCCAGCTCACCCCCCGGGACAGGGGTTGGAAACACCATATATTTT. Translation: CASSPPGTGVGNTIYF.

The chain couples TRBV15 to TRBJ2-2; D unresolved. The germline V gene has CDR1 LNHNV and CDR2 YYDKDF (reference sequence). V was cut by 1 base and J by 1 base, with 10 bases left in between. This CDR3 region has 16 residues. The CDR3 protein is CATSRVAGLNTGELFF. Here the CDR3 DNA reads TGTGCCACCAGCAGAGTGGCTGGCTTGAACACCGGGGAGCTGTTTTTT.

This chain connects TRBV7-2 to TRBJ1-2; a possible D gene is TRBD1 (5 bases). The CDR3 runs to 15 residues. CDR1 and CDR2 (germline): SGHTA, FQGNSA. Trimming took 5 bases from V and 0 from J, leaving 13 bases between them. In nucleotides, the CDR3 is TGTGCCAGCAGCCCCGTACGGGGGGCTAACTATGGCTACACCTTC. Protein sequence: CASSPVRGANYGYTF.

This chain joins TRBV12-5 and TRBJ2-2, with D perhaps TRBD2 (5 bases). Trimming took off 1 base at V and 4 bases at J, with 19 bases between the two ends. The CDR3 is 18 residues long. In germline, CDR1 is LGHNT, CDR2 FRNRAP. The CDR3 DNA follows: TGTGCTAGTGGTTTGGCGGACTCAGTGTCTATTCTCACCGGGGAGCTGTTTTTT. Translating gives CASGLADSVSILTGELFF.

This chain joins TRBV7-9 and TRBJ2-5, with D perhaps matching TRBD2 (6 bases). V was trimmed by 5 bases and J by 2 bases, leaving 18 bases between them. Looked up from germline, CDR1 is SEHNR and CDR2 is FQNEAQ (reference sequence). CDR3 length equals 16 residues. The CDR3 DNA sequence: TGTGCCAGCAGCCTATATAGGGGAGGTGGGCAAGAGACCCAGTACTTC. It encodes CASSLYRGGGQETQYF.

In regard to this clone: Other DNA variants within this sample encode the same CDR3. The rearrangement joins TRBV7-9 to TRBJ1-2; TRBD1 is a possible D gene (5 bases). The germline V gene encodes CDR1 SEHNR and CDR2 FQNEAQ (reference sequence). The CDR3 is 12 residues long. The ends were cut back, 5 bases at V and 4 bases at J, with 8 bases in the middle. The CDR3 coding sequence is TGTGCCAGCAGCCCCGACAGCTATGGCTACACCTTC. Translation: CASSPDSYGYTF.

The V and J genes are TRBV6-4 and TRBJ2-1; the D gene is possibly TRBD2 (6 bases). V lost 6 bases to trimming and J lost 9 bases, with 18 bases between them. The CDR3 is 14 amino acids. Germline CDR1 reads MRHNA; CDR2 reads SNTAGT. Here the CDR3 DNA reads TGTGCCAGCAGCCCGGGACTGGGCCGATTTGAGCAGTTCTTC. Translating gives CASSPGLGRFEQFF.

The chain uses TRBV5-1 and TRBJ2-2, with 9 bases identical to TRBD2. The CDR3 loop spans 15 amino acids. CDR1 and CDR2 (germline): SGHRS, YFSETQ. The J segment lost 8 bases and the V segment lost 1 base, leaving 6 bases of the junction unmatched. In DNA, the CDR3 is TGCGCCAGCAGCTTGTCTGGCGGGAGGGCGGGGGAGCTGTTTTTT. Protein product: CASSLSGGRAGELFF.

The rearrangement joins TRBV19 to TRBJ2-7; a weak D match, TRBD2 (7 bases). The CDR3 has 15 residues. The germline gives CDR1 LNHDA, CDR2 SQIVND (reference sequence). V lost 5 bases, J lost 3 bases, and 17 bases lay in between. This CDR3 reads CASSGGGTRGYEQYF. CDR3 DNA sequence: TGTGCCAGTAGTGGGGGGGGCACTAGAGGCTACGAGCAGTACTTC.

The gene calls are TRBV9 and TRBJ2-3, with TRBD2 matching over 7 bases. V lost 3 bases, J lost 4 bases, and 2 bases stayed unmatched. CDR3 length: 13 residues. Germline CDR1 reads SGDLS; CDR2 reads YYNGEE. CDR3 sequence (DNA): TGTGCCAGCAGCGCCGGGGGGTCAGATACGCAGTATTTT. As protein: CASSAGGSDTQYF.

The V gene is TRBV9, the J gene TRBJ1-3, with D maybe TRBD1 (5 bases). The CDR3 has 17 amino acids. V shed 2 bases and J shed 0 bases, with 15 bases lying between them. CDR1 and CDR2 from the germline V gene are SGDLS and YYNGEE. The CDR3 DNA reads as TGTGCCAGCAGCGTTAAGTCGGGGGGTGCCTCTGGAAACACCATATATTTT. This codes for CASSVKSGGASGNTIYF.

The CDR3 nucleotides are TGTGCCAGCAGCTTGTCAGGGGTGAACACTGAAGCTTTCTTT. Residues: CASSLSGVNTEAFF. This rearrangement joins TRBV5-4 to TRBJ1-1; D is perhaps TRBD1 (6 bases). Germline V gene lookup returns CDR1 SGHNT and CDR2 YYREEE (reference sequence). V lost 1 base to trimming and J lost 0 bases, with 7 bases between them. This CDR3 has 14 amino acids.

The V and J genes are TRBV9 and TRBJ2-5; unclear D gene. The CDR3 contains 12 residues. Germline lookup yields CDR1 SGDLS and CDR2 YYNGEE. Trimming left V 3 bases short and J 4 bases short, with 7 bases between. CDR3 loop: CASSATPETQYF. The DNA for the CDR3 is TGTGCCAGCAGCGCCACCCCAGAGACCCAGTACTTC.

The V call is TRBV28, the J call TRBJ2-5, with 8 bases aligning to TRBD2. This CDR3 is built from 13 residues. Trimming cost V 8 bases and J 4 bases; bases outside gene matches: 6. The V gene's germline CDR1 is MDHEN and CDR2 SYDVKM. The CDR3 DNA reads TGTGCCAGCGGACGGGAGGGGCTAGAGACCCAGTACTTC. It is translated as CASGREGLETQYF.

The gene calls are TRBV11-3 and TRBJ2-3; D is unresolved. The germline CDR1 and CDR2 sequences are SGHNT and YENEEA. V gave up 1 base and J gave up 1 base, with 15 bases separating them. CDR3 length: 17 residues. This chain's CDR3 is CASSLGGDNPGTDTQYF. CDR3 DNA sequence: TGTGCCAGCAGCTTAGGCGGAGACAATCCTGGCACAGATACGCAGTATTTT. Looking up the rest from reference TRBV11-3 and TRBJ2-3 gives the full variable domain: EAGVVQSPRYKIIEKKQPVAFWCNPISGHNTLYWYLQNLGQGPELLIRYENEEAVDDSQLPKDRFSAERLKGVDSTLKIQPAELGDSAVYLCASSLGGDNPGTDTQYFGPGTRLTVL.

V and J are TRBV4-3 and TRBJ2-3, with TRBD2 matching over 8 bases. The CDR3 sequence is 17 residues long. Per germline, CDR1 LGHNA and CDR2 YSLEER. Trimming took 4 bases from V and 0 from J; bases not matched to a gene: 9. In DNA, the CDR3 is TGCGCCAGCAGCCCACTTGTCGGGGGGGGTAGCACAGATACGCAGTATTTT. It yields the protein CASSPLVGGGSTDTQYF.

The CDR3 nucleotides are TGTGCCAGCAGCGTAGGTGCGGCGATAGCCTCCTACAATGAGCAGTTCTTC. Its translation is CASSVGAAIASYNEQFF. V is TRBV9 and J is TRBJ2-1; D uncertain. Deletions cut 0 bases from V and 0 bases from J, with 13 bases between. The CDR3 runs 17 residues. CDR1 SGDLS and CDR2 YYNGEE come from the germline V gene. Based on the CDR3 plus reference TRBV9 and TRBJ2-1, the full variable domain is DSGVTQTPKHLITATGQRVTLRCSPRSGDLSVYWYQQSLDQGLQFLIQYYNGEERAKGNILERFSAQQFPDLHSELNLSSLELGDSALYFCASSVGAAIASYNEQFFGPGTRLTVL.

The V gene is TRBV5-1, the J gene TRBJ1-4, with D possibly being TRBD1 (5 bases). V was pared by 2 bases and J by 7 bases, with 18 bases between. The CDR3 spans 16 residues. Germline lookup yields CDR1 SGHRS and CDR2 YFSETQ. The CDR3 nucleotides are TGCGCCAGCAGCTTATTCCAGGGTCAGGAGATTGAAAAACTGTTTTTT. This gives the protein CASSLFQGQEIEKLFF.

V and J are TRBV27 and TRBJ2-7; D might be TRBD1 or TRBD2, each matching 6 bases. This CDR3 spans 16 amino acids. Trimming removed 4 bases at V and 0 bases at J, with 16 bases between. CDR1 and CDR2 from the germline V gene are MNHEY and SMNVEV (reference sequence). In DNA form, the CDR3 reads TGTGCCAGCAGTTGGACGGGGGCCCTCTTCTCCTACGAGCAGTACTTC. Translation gives CASSWTGALFSYEQYF.

The CDR3 loop is CASSTLPGPRSYGYTF. The CDR3, as DNA: TGTGCCAGTAGTACGCTCCCGGGACCCCGAAGCTATGGCTACACCTTC. The chain carries TRBV19 and TRBJ1-2; D possibly corresponds to TRBD1 (5 bases). Germline V gene lookup returns CDR1 LNHDA and CDR2 SQIVND (reference sequence). The V end lost 4 bases, the J end lost 4 bases, and 19 bases lay between the germline ends. CDR3 length equals 16 residues.

The rearrangement uses TRBV7-2 and TRBJ2-7, with D possibly being TRBD2 (5 bases). CDR1 SGHTA and CDR2 FQGNSA come from the germline V gene. Trimming removed 5 bases at V and 7 bases at J, with 21 bases between. The CDR3 runs to 15 residues. CDR3 amino acids: CASSPPRVSVGEQYF. CDR3 nucleotide sequence: TGTGCCAGCAGCCCCCCCCGGGTTAGCGTGGGGGAGCAGTACTTC.

The chain is built from TRBV5-4 and TRBJ2-3; D gene uncertain. V lost 6 bases and J lost 6, with 17 bases in between. The CDR3 consists of 14 residues. Germline loops: CDR1 SGHNT, CDR2 YYREEE (reference sequence). CDR3 sequence (DNA): TGTGCCAGCACCCTAGGGCCGGGTGATGATACGCAGTATTTT. Translation gives CASTLGPGDDTQYF. Complete variable domain (other parts from reference TRBV5-4 and TRBJ2-3): ETGVTQSPTHLIKTRGQQVTLRCSSQSGHNTVSWYQQALGQGPQFIFQYYREEENGRGNFPPRFSGLQFPNYSSELNVNALELDDSALYLCASTLGPGDDTQYFGPGTRLTVL.

The rearrangement joins TRBV7-2 to TRBJ2-3, with D hard to call. Trimming took off 1 base at V and 0 bases at J, with 5 bases between the two ends. The CDR3 length is 14 residues. Germline CDR1 reads SGHTA; CDR2 reads FQGNSA. Here the CDR3 DNA reads TGTGCCAGCAGCTTAGTATCCAGCACAGATACGCAGTATTTT. Translated, it gives CASSLVSSTDTQYF.

This rearrangement joins TRBV6-6 to TRBJ2-5; D might be TRBD2 (6 bases). The CDR3 is 12 amino acids. Trimming pared 8 bases from V and 5 bases from J, leaving 12 bases between. Germline V lookup: CDR1 MNHNY, CDR2 SVGAGI (reference sequence). CDR3 in DNA: TGTGCCAGCGGGGGGATAGCCGAGACCCAGTACTTC. Encoded protein: CASGGIAETQYF.

V usage is TRBV5-1 and J usage is TRBJ1-5; maybe TRBD1 (6 bases). The CDR3 loop spans 15 amino acids. Trimming pared 4 bases from V and 5 bases from J, leaving 16 bases between. Germline V gene lookup returns CDR1 SGHRS and CDR2 YFSETQ. The CDR3 loop is CASSPGDRTDQPQHF. Written as DNA, the CDR3 is TGCGCCAGCAGCCCGGGAGACAGGACCGATCAGCCCCAGCATTTT.

The rearrangement links TRBV11-3 to TRBJ2-3; D unresolved. This CDR3 contains 13 residues. The germline V and J ends were trimmed by 3 bases and 2 bases, with 6 bases remaining between them. The germline V gene encodes CDR1 SGHNT and CDR2 YENEEA. Here the CDR3 reads CASSLNPTDTQYF. CDR3 coding DNA: TGTGCCAGCAGCTTGAACCCCACAGATACGCAGTATTTT.